This paragraph reports one T cell receptor beta chain. It lacks a known antigen. The sample holds no much larger clone one base away, and base qualities are not on file. The sample originates from a study of T-cell reconstitution after alpha-beta-depleted transplantation in children (dated by TCRdb to 2015 to 2016). General notes on the study: T-cell immune reconstitution after TCRalphabeta/CD19-depleted allogeneic hematopoietic cell transplantation in children was quantitatively tracked in the study by means of TCR repertoire profiling. The paper's findings and limits, for the study overall: About two months after transplant, the apparently early recovery of alphabetaT-cell counts reportedly depended on just several hundred clones that had expanded rapidly and came from non-depleted graft cells. In some patients, the high TCRbeta diversity seen at day 60 was put down to recipient T cells and intrathymic progenitors that had survived conditioning. Over subsequent months, a decline in hyperexpanded clone frequencies was noted, and after one year, T-cell counts and TCRbeta diversity were mostly ascribed to newly produced T cells.

V and J lose 3 bases and 4 bases, and a span of 10 bases separates them. CDR1 and CDR2 were assigned from the germline V gene (reference sequence) as LNHDA and SQIVND. The CDR3 holds 15 amino acids from the cysteine to the phenylalanine. Only the CDR3 DNA is retained, 45 bases long and in frame from the first base. The library was built by means of PCR. The sample was run on an Illumina HiSeq 2500. TCR library preparation used molecular barcoding, with unique molecular identifiers applied to normalize quantification of the TCRbeta repertoire. In TCRdb, the public reads were trimmed at Q25 with fastp and aligned with MiXCR, with productive beta chains retained. Records with the same CDR3 protein are collapsed into one entry carrying the most frequent genes and DNA. The sample contains 400,000 to 550,000 distinct CDR3 sequences, over 9.5% of them found a single time. The ten most abundant clones make up around 2% of the sample.

The treatment or condition label here, explained by the study, means: allogeneic hematopoietic cell transplantation with graft depleted of TCRalphabeta T cells and CD19 B cells. The children who served as transplant recipients had been given grafts of TCRalphabeta/CD19-depleted allogeneic hematopoietic cells. This material consisted of PBMCs, taken before TCRalphabeta/CD19-depleted stem cell transplant. This sequence was found in a child aged 2-15 years with inherited bone marrow failure, due to receive a stem cell transplant. This chain joins TRBV19 to TRBJ2-6, with the D segment identity uncertain. The CDR3 has the sequence CASSIYPSGANVLTF. The bases read TGTGCCAGTAGTATTTACCCGTCCGGGGCCAACGTCCTGACTTTC.